This is a list of T cell receptor beta chains from one sample in a study of STAT3 mutations in large granular lymphocyte leukemia. Repertoires were generated with immunoSEQ multiplex PCR, while TCRdb's copy carries only in-frame clones and drops some. The sample includes 3,500 to 5,000 clones, 82% seen only once; the top ten take around nine tenths. Sequenced sample: peripheral blood mononuclear cells. The receptors here all came from a boy aged 5-17 years with T-cell large granular lymphocyte leukemia. Some clones in this sample may be carry-over from other donors' samples. The CDR3 runs from the conserved cysteine through the conserved F or W. The order of the fields is J gene, D gene, clone size, CDR3 length, V gene, CDR3 protein, CDR3 DNA. A D gene is named only where the DNA matches it firmly. A row's size may be missing; if present it is once, few, many or a size class.

J gene: TRBJ2-3
D gene: TRBD1
clone size: .
CDR3 length: 15
V gene: TRBV5-1
CDR3 protein: CASSLQTGARDTQYF
CDR3 DNA: TGCGCCAGCAGCTTACAGACAGGGGCACGAGATACGCAGTATTTT

J gene: TRBJ2-1
D gene: .
clone size: .
CDR3 length: 12
V gene: TRBV29-1
CDR3 protein: CSVLGFTGEQFF
CDR3 DNA: TGCAGCGTTCTTGGGTTCACGGGAGAGCAGTTCTTC

J gene: TRBJ2-7
D gene: .
clone size: .
CDR3 length: 12
V gene: TRBV30
CDR3 protein: CAWSLGPNEQYF
CDR3 DNA: TGTGCCTGGAGTCTCGGTCCCAACGAGCAGTACTTC

J gene: TRBJ1-2
D gene: .
clone size: .
CDR3 length: 14
V gene: TRBV5-6
CDR3 protein: CASSLNPKTYGYTF
CDR3 DNA: TGTGCCAGCAGCTTAAACCCTAAGACCTATGGCTACACCTTC

J gene: TRBJ1-2
D gene: .
clone size: .
CDR3 length: 14
V gene: TRBV5-1
CDR3 protein: CASSLGTSNYGYTF
CDR3 DNA: TGCGCCAGCAGCTTGGGGACATCTAACTATGGCTACACCTTC

J gene: TRBJ2-3
D gene: .
clone size: .
CDR3 length: 14
V gene: TRBV29-1
CDR3 protein: CSVARGVSTDTQYF
CDR3 DNA: TGCAGCGTTGCCCGAGGGGTTAGCACAGATACGCAGTATTTT

J gene: TRBJ2-7
D gene: .
clone size: .
CDR3 length: 14
V gene: TRBV5-1
CDR3 protein: CASSPLDNSYEQYF
CDR3 DNA: TGCGCCAGCAGCCCACTGGACAACTCCTACGAGCAGTACTTC

J gene: TRBJ1-6
D gene: TRBD1
clone size: .
CDR3 length: 15
V gene: TRBV6-5
CDR3 protein: CASTRGQGESSPLHF
CDR3 DNA: TGTGCCAGCACCCGAGGACAGGGAGAGAGTTCACCCCTCCACTTT

J gene: TRBJ2-7
D gene: .
clone size: .
CDR3 length: 15
V gene: TRBV6-1
CDR3 protein: CASAQDSASSYEQYF
CDR3 DNA: TGTGCCAGCGCGCAAGACAGTGCCTCCTCCTACGAGCAGTACTTC

J gene: TRBJ2-7
D gene: .
clone size: .
CDR3 length: 15
V gene: TRBV29-1
CDR3 protein: CSVEVEAGLTYEQYF
CDR3 DNA: TGCAGCGTTGAAGTTGAGGCGGGACTCACCTACGAGCAGTACTTC

J gene: TRBJ2-7
D gene: TRBD2
clone size: .
CDR3 length: 15
V gene: TRBV5-4
CDR3 protein: CASSSRTSGSDEQYF
CDR3 DNA: TGTGCCAGCAGCTCCCGGACTAGCGGGAGCGACGAGCAGTACTTC

J gene: TRBJ2-1
D gene: TRBD2
clone size: .
CDR3 length: 15
V gene: TRBV5-4
CDR3 protein: CASSLTSGGAGEQFF
CDR3 DNA: TGTGCCAGCAGCTTAACTAGCGGGGGGGCCGGTGAGCAGTTCTTC

J gene: TRBJ2-7
D gene: .
clone size: .
CDR3 length: 15
V gene: TRBV7-9
CDR3 protein: CASSLKGPFSYEQYF
CDR3 DNA: TGTGCCAGCAGCTTAAAGGGGCCATTCTCCTACGAGCAGTACTTC

J gene: TRBJ2-7
D gene: .
clone size: .
CDR3 length: 16
V gene: TRBV23-1
CDR3 protein: CASSQSPGHNSYEQYF
CDR3 DNA: TGCGCCAGCAGTCAGAGTCCGGGACACAACTCCTACGAGCAGTACTTC

J gene: TRBJ1-1
D gene: TRBD1
clone size: .
CDR3 length: 14
V gene: TRBV5-1
CDR3 protein: CASSPGTENTEAFF
CDR3 DNA: TGCGCCAGCAGCCCCGGGACAGAGAACACTGAAGCTTTCTTT

J gene: TRBJ1-5
D gene: TRBD1
clone size: .
CDR3 length: 13
V gene: TRBV29-1
CDR3 protein: CSAGQGGNQPQHF
CDR3 DNA: TGCAGCGCAGGACAGGGAGGGAATCAGCCCCAGCATTTT

J gene: TRBJ1-2
D gene: .
clone size: few
CDR3 length: 16
V gene: TRBV30
CDR3 protein: CAWSSRASTQNYGYTF
CDR3 DNA: TGTGCCTGGAGTTCCCGGGCATCTACCCAAAACTATGGCTACACCTTC

J gene: TRBJ2-5
D gene: TRBD2
clone size: .
CDR3 length: 16
V gene: TRBV10-2
CDR3 protein: CASRPSGTSGKETQYF
CDR3 DNA: TGCGCCAGCAGACCTTCCGGGACTAGCGGAAAAGAGACCCAGTACTTC

J gene: TRBJ1-5
D gene: TRBD1
clone size: .
CDR3 length: 15
V gene: TRBV6-6
CDR3 protein: CASFPDRGTSQPQHF
CDR3 DNA: TGTGCCAGCTTTCCCGACAGGGGGACGTCCCAGCCCCAGCATTTT

J gene: TRBJ1-1
D gene: .
clone size: .
CDR3 length: 15
V gene: TRBV28
CDR3 protein: CASSAWDTSNTEAFF
CDR3 DNA: TGTGCCAGCAGTGCCTGGGACACTTCGAACACTGAAGCTTTCTTT

J gene: TRBJ2-1
D gene: TRBD1
clone size: .
CDR3 length: 17
V gene: TRBV5-1
CDR3 protein: CASSPHRGQGAYNEQFF
CDR3 DNA: TGCGCCAGCAGCCCCCACAGGGGGCAAGGGGCCTACAATGAGCAGTTCTTC

J gene: TRBJ1-2
D gene: .
clone size: .
CDR3 length: 15
V gene: TRBV30
CDR3 protein: CAWTPNRAFTYGYTF
CDR3 DNA: TGTGCCTGGACCCCCAACAGGGCCTTTACCTATGGCTACACCTTC

J gene: TRBJ2-3
D gene: .
clone size: .
CDR3 length: 13
V gene: TRBV18
CDR3 protein: CASSPSGTDTQYF
CDR3 DNA: TGTGCCAGCTCACCCTCCGGAACAGATACGCAGTATTTT

J gene: TRBJ2-7
D gene: TRBD2
clone size: .
CDR3 length: 15
V gene: TRBV6-5
CDR3 protein: CASSYRLAGAYEQYF
CDR3 DNA: TGTGCCAGCAGTTACCGGCTAGCGGGAGCCTACGAGCAGTACTTC

J gene: TRBJ2-5
D gene: .
clone size: .
CDR3 length: 14
V gene: TRBV4-3
CDR3 protein: CASSQLQGTETQYF
CDR3 DNA: TGCGCCAGCAGCCAGCTACAGGGTACGGAGACCCAGTACTTC

J gene: TRBJ2-7
D gene: TRBD1
clone size: .
CDR3 length: 14
V gene: TRBV7-6
CDR3 protein: CASSQGQGGYEQYF
CDR3 DNA: TGTGCCAGCAGCCAGGGACAGGGGGGCTACGAGCAGTACTTC

J gene: TRBJ1-5
D gene: .
clone size: once
CDR3 length: 13
V gene: TRBV28
CDR3 protein: CASSLMGRQPQHF
CDR3 DNA: TGTGCCAGCAGTTTAATGGGAAGGCAGCCCCAGCATTTT

J gene: TRBJ2-5
D gene: TRBD1
clone size: .
CDR3 length: 14
V gene: TRBV5-1
CDR3 protein: CASSLSTGDETQYF
CDR3 DNA: TGCGCCAGCAGCTTGTCGACAGGGGACGAGACCCAGTACTTC

J gene: TRBJ2-7
D gene: TRBD1
clone size: .
CDR3 length: 17
V gene: TRBV18
CDR3 protein: CASSRDRGGALSYEQYF
CDR3 DNA: TGTGCCAGCTCTCGGGACAGGGGGGGCGCTCTCTCCTACGAGCAGTACTTC

J gene: TRBJ2-7
D gene: .
clone size: once
CDR3 length: 15
V gene: TRBV12-5
CDR3 protein: CASTQAGPISYEQYF
CDR3 DNA: TGTGCTAGTACACAGGCGGGGCCGATCTCCTACGAGCAGTACTTC

J gene: TRBJ1-2
D gene: .
clone size: .
CDR3 length: 14
V gene: TRBV5-1
CDR3 protein: CASSLTGADYGYTF
CDR3 DNA: TGCGCCAGCAGCCTAACCGGGGCAGACTATGGCTACACCTTC

J gene: TRBJ1-1
D gene: .
clone size: .
CDR3 length: 13
V gene: TRBV5-1
CDR3 protein: CASSFTGNTEAFF
CDR3 DNA: TGCGCCAGCAGCTTTACCGGGAACACTGAAGCTTTCTTT

J gene: TRBJ2-3
D gene: .
clone size: once
CDR3 length: 13
V gene: TRBV7-9
CDR3 protein: CASSLGGPDTQYF
CDR3 DNA: TGTGCCAGCAGCTTGGGGGGACCAGATACGCAGTATTTT

J gene: TRBJ2-7
D gene: TRBD2
clone size: .
CDR3 length: 13
V gene: TRBV5-4
CDR3 protein: CASGLAGDYEQYF
CDR3 DNA: TGTGCCAGCGGACTAGCGGGGGACTACGAGCAGTACTTC

J gene: TRBJ1-2
D gene: TRBD1
clone size: .
CDR3 length: 11
V gene: TRBV29-1
CDR3 protein: CSVVRQGGYTF
CDR3 DNA: TGCAGCGTTGTTCGACAGGGCGGCTACACCTTC

J gene: TRBJ2-2
D gene: .
clone size: .
CDR3 length: 12
V gene: TRBV6-5
CDR3 protein: CASSYSPGELFF
CDR3 DNA: TGTGCCAGCAGTTACTCCCCCGGGGAGCTGTTTTTT

J gene: TRBJ2-5
D gene: .
clone size: once
CDR3 length: 15
V gene: TRBV5-1
CDR3 protein: CASRFSPTSPETQYF
CDR3 DNA: TGCGCCTCTCGGTTTTCCCCTACGTCGCCGGAGACCCAGTACTTC

J gene: TRBJ2-1
D gene: TRBD2
clone size: medium-sized
CDR3 length: 15
V gene: TRBV6-1
CDR3 protein: CASSEKPSGENEQFF
CDR3 DNA: TGTGCCAGCAGTGAGAAGCCTAGCGGGGAAAATGAGCAGTTCTTC